These 27 T cell receptor beta chains were sequenced from one sample in a study of cytomegalovirus exposure and HLA in healthy donors. 60 Vbeta and 13 Jbeta primers were used in PCR. Profiling relied on immunoSEQ multiplex PCR, and the TCRdb table lists in-frame clones only, not all of them. The sample includes around 64,000 clones, 86% seen only once; the top ten take roughly 2%. The sample comprised PBMCs. Receptors originate from a woman under 40 in good health and CMV-seronegative.

The rearrangement joins TRBV6-5 to TRBJ1-5; possibly TRBD1 for D (6 bases). CDR1 and CDR2 (germline): MNHEY, SVGAGI. The CDR3 totals 14 residues. V dropped 7 bases and J dropped 2 bases, with 12 bases sitting between them. The DNA for the CDR3 is TGTGCCAGCAATCCCTCAGGGGGCAATCAGCCCCAGCATTTT. Its protein is CASNPSGGNQPQHF.

The chain carries TRBV29-1 and TRBJ2-1; 14 positions agree with TRBD2. The germline V gene has CDR1 SQVTM and CDR2 ANQGSEA. The V segment lost 5 bases and the J segment 9 bases; nucleotides outside the gene matches: 12. This CDR3 is built from 16 residues. The CDR3 nucleotides read TGCAGCGTTCTACCATTGGGACTAGCGGGAGTGAGTGAGCAGTTCTTC. Translation: CSVLPLGLAGVSEQFF.

This clone was observed a single time. The chain carries TRBV5-1 and TRBJ1-2, with a possible D match to TRBD1 (6 bases). This CDR3 spans 15 amino acids. V was shortened by 1 base and J by 5 bases, with 15 bases between the two germline ends. Germline V gene sequence: CDR1 SGHRS, CDR2 YFSETQ. CDR3 sequence reads: CASSLNRVPVYGYTF. The DNA of the CDR3 is TGCGCCAGCAGCTTGAACAGGGTCCCAGTATATGGCTACACCTTC. Variable domain in full (rest from reference TRBV5-1 and TRBJ1-2): KAGVTQTPRYLIKTRGQQVTLSCSPISGHRSVSWYQQTPGQGLQFLFEYFSETQRNKGNFPGRFSGRQFSNSRSEMNVSTLELGDSALYLCASSLNRVPVYGYTFGSGTRLTVV.

The chain combines TRBV4-2 with TRBJ2-5, with 9 bases identical to TRBD1. CDR3 length equals 15 residues. V shed 1 base, J shed 4 bases, and the junction held 4 bases outside the gene matches. Germline CDR1 reads LGHNA; CDR2 reads YNFKEQ. The CDR3 here is CASSQGGTGLETQYF. The CDR3 DNA sequence: TGTGCCAGCAGCCAAGGTGGGACAGGGTTAGAGACCCAGTACTTC.

The chain has TRBV10-1 and TRBJ2-3, with 12 bases aligning to TRBD2. The CDR3 runs 15 residues. V trimming: 6 bases; J trimming: 3 bases; junction bases outside the gene matches: 4. Germline values: CDR1 WNHNN, CDR2 SYGVQD (reference sequence). The CDR3 protein is CASSLAGGSTDTQYF. The CDR3 DNA reads TGCGCCAGCAGCCTAGCGGGAGGGTCAACAGATACGCAGTATTTT.

The V call is TRBV2, the J call TRBJ2-3, with D possibly being TRBD2 (6 bases). Germline CDR1 is SNHLY and CDR2 is FYNNEI. The CDR3 runs 13 residues. CDR3: CATGERGTDTQYF. The CDR3 coding sequence is TGTGCTACGGGAGAACGGGGCACAGATACGCAGTATTTT.

This clone has only a few counts. The V and J genes are TRBV10-3 and TRBJ2-6, with D possibly being TRBD1 (6 bases). The length of the CDR3 is 17 residues. Trimming left V 3 bases short and J 1 base short, with 13 bases between. Germline-derived CDR1 and CDR2 are ENHRY and SYGVKD. CDR3 amino acids: CAISETGIPSGANVLTF. CDR3 nucleotide sequence: TGTGCCATCAGTGAAACAGGGATACCATCTGGGGCCAACGTCCTGACTTTC.

V gene TRBV4-1 combines with J gene TRBJ2-7; 8 positions agree with TRBD2. The ends lost 3 bases at V and 6 bases at J; junction bases unmatched: 10. This CDR3 region has 15 residues. Germline V gives CDR1 MGHRA, CDR2 YSYEKL. The CDR3 region is CASSQHGTSLSEQYF. The CDR3 coding sequence is TGCGCCAGCAGCCAGCACGGGACTAGTCTCTCCGAGCAGTACTTC.

This rearrangement joins TRBV28 to TRBJ1-2, with 9 positions matching TRBD1. J lost 4 bases, V lost 6 bases, and 9 bases had no gene match. Germline CDR1 MDHEN, CDR2 SYDVKM. CDR3 length: 15 residues. The CDR3 sequence: CASSSRTGVIYGYTF. The CDR3 DNA sequence: TGTGCCAGCAGCTCCAGGACAGGGGTTATCTATGGCTACACCTTC.

V is TRBV11-1 and J is TRBJ2-5, with D possibly TRBD2 on 5 matching bases. V lost 6 bases and J 7 bases, leaving 18 bases between the germline ends. The CDR3 is made up of 14 amino acids. The V gene's germline CDR1 is SGHAT and CDR2 FQDESV (reference sequence). DNA for the CDR3: TGTGCCAGCAGACCCGGGGTCCTCTCGGGGACCCAGTACTTC. Translating it yields CASRPGVLSGTQYF.

The rearrangement links TRBV2 to TRBJ2-2, with 8 bases fitting TRBD2. V trimming: 3 bases; J trimming: 4 bases; junction bases outside the gene matches: 13. Germline loops: CDR1 SNHLY, CDR2 FYNNEI. This CDR3 is 18 amino acids long. This chain's CDR3 is CASSDLAGYTTGTGELFF. The CDR3, as DNA: TGTGCCAGCAGTGACCTAGCGGGTTACACCACGGGCACCGGGGAGCTGTTTTTT.

To note about this clone: Other nucleotide sequences from this sample produce the same CDR3. This chain joins TRBV4-2 and TRBJ2-7, with 9 bases identical to TRBD2. With 7 bases clipped from V and 2 bases from J, the junction kept 15 bases outside the gene matches. The CDR3 contains 17 residues. The germline gives CDR1 LGHNA, CDR2 YNFKEQ. The CDR3 spells CASTLSSGSFTPYEQYF. As DNA, the CDR3 is TGTGCCAGCACCTTGAGTAGCGGGAGTTTCACTCCCTACGAGCAGTACTTC.

The chain recombines TRBV12-1 with TRBJ2-7; TRBD2 is the table's D call and was not checked against the DNA. TRBV12-1 constitutes a pseudogene. The CDR3 runs to 15 residues. The chain's CDR3 is CASSFGLAGSYEQYF. As DNA, the CDR3 is TGTGCCAGCAGCTTCGGACTAGCGGGCTCCTACGAGCAGTACTTC.

The V gene is TRBV5-4, the J gene TRBJ2-2; a weak D match, TRBD2 (6 bases). V dropped 3 bases and J dropped 2 bases, with 8 bases sitting between them. The CDR3 is 14 amino acids. The V gene's germline CDR1 is SGHNT and CDR2 YYREEE (reference sequence). The CDR3 loop is CASSSGTNTGELFF. In nucleotides, the CDR3 is TGTGCCAGCAGCTCCGGGACTAACACCGGGGAGCTGTTTTTT.

This sequence joins TRBV7-9 and TRBJ2-5, with D maybe TRBD1 (6 bases). CDR3 length equals 15 residues. With 5 bases removed from V and 2 bases from J, the gap between germline ends came to 15 bases. Germline-derived CDR1 and CDR2 are SEHNR and FQNEAQ (reference sequence). The CDR3 DNA reads as TGTGCCAGCAGCCCCGGCCGACAGGTACAAGAGACCCAGTACTTC. Its protein product is CASSPGRQVQETQYF.

This clone appeared a few times. The chain uses TRBV5-1 and TRBJ2-5; TRBD2 might be the D (5 bases). V was pared by 4 bases and J by 1 base, with 11 bases between. This CDR3 is built from 14 residues. Per the germline V gene, CDR1 is SGHRS and CDR2 is YFSETQ. The CDR3 loop reads CASSIQTTQETQYF. In nucleotides, the CDR3 is TGCGCCAGCAGCATTCAGACTACCCAAGAGACCCAGTACTTC.

The CDR3 loop reads CASSPGGGYGYTF. CDR3 coding DNA: TGTGCCAGCAGCCCGGGGGGGGGCTATGGCTACACCTTC. This chain uses TRBV28 with TRBJ1-2; D may be TRBD1 (5 bases). The germline V gene has CDR1 MDHEN and CDR2 SYDVKM. This CDR3 comprises 13 residues. Trimming took 6 bases from V and 4 from J, leaving 12 bases between them.

The J gene is TRBJ2-3, the V gene TRBV19, with D possibly TRBD2 on 6 matching bases. Trimming shortened V by 6 bases and J by 2 bases, and 18 bases separated the two germline ends. The CDR3 runs to 16 residues. Germline lookup yields CDR1 LNHDA and CDR2 SQIVND (reference sequence). As DNA, the CDR3 is TGTGCCAGTAGCCCCCGGGGGATCGGGGCCACAGATACGCAGTATTTT. Its protein is CASSPRGIGATDTQYF.

The J gene is TRBJ2-5, the V gene TRBV4-1; 7 nucleotides align to TRBD2. The V segment lost 0 bases and the J segment 4 bases; nucleotides outside the gene matches: 5. Germline V gene sequence: CDR1 MGHRA, CDR2 YSYEKL. CDR3 length: 15 residues. CDR3 nucleotide sequence: TGCGCCAGCAGCCAAGATGCGGGAGCCCGAGAGACCCAGTACTTC. As protein: CASSQDAGARETQYF.

This chain links TRBV15 with TRBJ2-7; 8 bases agree with TRBD2. The CDR3 covers 16 residues. Unmatched junction bases numbered 7, after V lost 0 bases and J lost 3 bases. The germline V gene encodes CDR1 LNHNV and CDR2 YYDKDF (reference sequence). CDR3 protein: CATSRDGGGRNYEQYF. The DNA for the CDR3 is TGTGCCACCAGCAGAGACGGGGGGGGCCGAAACTACGAGCAGTACTTC.

This clone was seen more than once but under ten times. The chain employs TRBV6-6 and TRBJ1-4, with 8 bases lining up with TRBD1. The J segment lost 11 bases and the V segment lost 5 bases, leaving 7 bases of the junction unmatched. There are 13 residues in the CDR3. Looked up from germline, CDR1 is MNHNY and CDR2 is SVGAGI (reference sequence). The CDR3 protein is CASSSQGADKLFF. The CDR3, as DNA: TGTGCCAGCAGTAGCCAGGGGGCGGATAAACTGTTTTTT.

This rearrangement joins TRBV5-5 to TRBJ1-2, with a possible D match to TRBD1 (5 bases). The CDR3 runs to 16 residues. The germline V and J ends were trimmed by 2 bases and 4 bases, with 18 bases remaining between them. Germline assignment: CDR1 SGHKS and CDR2 YYEKEE (reference sequence). The CDR3 loop reads CASSFTGTTSIYGYTF. In DNA, the CDR3 is TGTGCCAGCAGCTTTACCGGGACTACCTCTATCTATGGCTACACCTTC.

The chain is built from TRBV9 and TRBJ2-3; D uncertain. The V end lost 6 bases, the J end lost 0 bases, and 11 bases lay between the germline ends. The germline gives CDR1 SGDLS, CDR2 YYNGEE. The CDR3 runs 14 residues. The CDR3 spells CASTRYTSTDTQYF. The CDR3 DNA follows: TGTGCCAGCACGAGGTATACTAGCACAGATACGCAGTATTTT.

J is TRBJ2-7 and V is TRBV18; 8 bases agree with TRBD2. The V and J ends lost 1 base and 5 bases, in that order; junction bases with no gene match: 4. Looked up from germline, CDR1 is KGHSH and CDR2 is LQKENI. CDR3 size: 14 residues. The CDR3 is CASSPQGLANEQYF. CDR3 nucleotides: TGTGCCAGCTCACCACAAGGACTAGCAAACGAGCAGTACTTC.

The gene calls are TRBV15 and TRBJ1-2; 7 nucleotides match TRBD1. This CDR3 is 16 amino acids long. Germline V lookup: CDR1 LNHNV, CDR2 YYDKDF (reference sequence). Germline trimming cut 2 bases from V and 0 bases from J; bases unmatched to any gene: 6. The CDR3 DNA reads as TGTGCCACCAGCAGAACGGACAGGATGGCTAACTATGGCTACACCTTC. This codes for CATSRTDRMANYGYTF.

The J gene is TRBJ2-5, the V gene TRBV13, with 9 bases aligning to TRBD1. The end of the DNA fits TRBJ2-7 better, so the J call may be wrong. CDR1 PRHDT and CDR2 FYEKMQ come from the germline V gene (reference sequence). CDR3 length: 14 amino acids. The CDR3 protein is CASSRRTGDREQYF. The CDR3 coding sequence is TGTGCCAGCAGTCGTCGGACAGGGGATCGCGAGCAGTACTTC.

The rearrangement links TRBV6-4 to TRBJ1-4, with no clear D. The germline V and J ends were trimmed by 0 bases and 5 bases, with 13 bases remaining between them. There are 16 residues in the CDR3. Per germline, CDR1 MRHNA and CDR2 SNTAGT. CDR3 region: CASSDSLRSRNEKLFF. CDR3 coding DNA: TGTGCCAGCAGTGACTCTTTAAGGAGCAGAAATGAAAAACTGTTTTTT.